The entry that follows covers one TCR beta chain sequence. Per the authors' pipeline: Nucleated cell counts were estimated from reference gene primer amplification. Data came from immunoSEQ multiplex PCR; TCRdb stores just in-frame clones and leaves some out. V and J calls and clone size are as listed in that table; D and trimming were resolved from the DNA. Among some 300,000 clones listed, 75% to 90% were seen once. The CDR3 totals 11 residues. The V gene end was trimmed by 2 bases and the J gene end by 11 bases; junction bases not matched to a gene: 3. Per germline, CDR1 KGHSH and CDR2 LQKENI. The data stem from a study of blood T cell repertoires in COVID-19. Study details: T cells, B-cell-depleted T cells, or PBMCs supplied cDNA or gDNA.

The chain links TRBV18 to TRBJ2-7; 7 bases are a match to TRBD2. The material sequenced was peripheral blood. The clonotype was recovered from a woman aged 70-85 years with COVID-19, enrolled during active disease. This CDR3 reads CASSPGGSKYF. The CDR3 nucleotides are TGTGCCAGCTCACCAGGCGGGAGTAAGTACTTC.